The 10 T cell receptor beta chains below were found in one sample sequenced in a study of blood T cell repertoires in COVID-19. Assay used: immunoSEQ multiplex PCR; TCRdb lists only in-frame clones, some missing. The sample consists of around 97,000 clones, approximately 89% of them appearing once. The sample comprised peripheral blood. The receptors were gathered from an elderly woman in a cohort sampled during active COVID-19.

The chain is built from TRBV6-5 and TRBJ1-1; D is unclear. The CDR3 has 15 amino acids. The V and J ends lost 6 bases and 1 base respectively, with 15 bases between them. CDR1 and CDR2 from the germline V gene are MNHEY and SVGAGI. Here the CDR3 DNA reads TGTGCCAGCAGCCTCCCACCGACTGAGAACACTGAAGCTTTCTTT. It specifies CASSLPPTENTEAFF.

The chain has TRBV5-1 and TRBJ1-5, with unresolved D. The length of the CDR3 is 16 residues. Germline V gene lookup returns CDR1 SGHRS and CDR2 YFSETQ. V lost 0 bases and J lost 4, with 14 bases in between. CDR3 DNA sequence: TGCGCCAGCAGCTTGGGATTAGGAGACCTAAATCAGCCCCAGCATTTT. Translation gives CASSLGLGDLNQPQHF.

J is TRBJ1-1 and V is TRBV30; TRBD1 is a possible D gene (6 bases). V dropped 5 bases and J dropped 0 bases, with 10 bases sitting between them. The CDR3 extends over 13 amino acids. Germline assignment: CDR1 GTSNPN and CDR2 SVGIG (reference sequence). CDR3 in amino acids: CAWAGQMNTEAFF. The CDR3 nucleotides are TGTGCCTGGGCCGGACAGATGAACACTGAAGCTTTCTTT.

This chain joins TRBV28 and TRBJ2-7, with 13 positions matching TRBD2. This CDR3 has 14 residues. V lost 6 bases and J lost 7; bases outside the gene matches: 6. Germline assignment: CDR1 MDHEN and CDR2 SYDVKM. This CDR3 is CASSTRTSGREQYF. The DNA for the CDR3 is TGTGCCAGCAGCACGAGGACTAGCGGGAGAGAGCAGTACTTC.

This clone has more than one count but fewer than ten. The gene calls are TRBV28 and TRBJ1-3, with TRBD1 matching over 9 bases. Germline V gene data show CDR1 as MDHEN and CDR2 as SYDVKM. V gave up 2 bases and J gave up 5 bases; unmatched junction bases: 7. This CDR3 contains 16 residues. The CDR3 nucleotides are TGTGCCAGCAGTTTAGGGATGACAGGGGGTCGAAACACCATATATTTT. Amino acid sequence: CASSLGMTGGRNTIYF. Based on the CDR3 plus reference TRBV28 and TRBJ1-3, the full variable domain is DVKVTQSSRYLVKRTGEKVFLECVQDMDHENMFWYRQDPGLGLRLIYFSYDVKMKEKGDIPEGYSVSREKKERFSLILESASTNQTSMYLCASSLGMTGGRNTIYFGEGSWLTVV.

The CDR3, as DNA: TGTGCCATCAGTGAACCAGGGAACTATGGCTACACCTTC. It translates to CAISEPGNYGYTF. The V and J genes are TRBV10-3 and TRBJ1-2; a weak D match, TRBD1 (5 bases). CDR3 length: 13 amino acids. CDR1 and CDR2 from the germline V gene are ENHRY and SYGVKD. V lost 3 bases to trimming and J lost 2 bases, with 7 bases between them.

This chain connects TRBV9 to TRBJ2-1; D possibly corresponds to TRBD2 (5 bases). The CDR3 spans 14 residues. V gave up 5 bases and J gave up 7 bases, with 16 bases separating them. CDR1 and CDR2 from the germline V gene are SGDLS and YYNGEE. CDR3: CASSDPRGNNEQFF. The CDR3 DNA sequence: TGTGCCAGCAGTGATCCACGGGGAAATAATGAGCAGTTCTTC. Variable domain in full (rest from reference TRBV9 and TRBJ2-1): DSGVTQTPKHLITATGQRVTLRCSPRSGDLSVYWYQQSLDQGLQFLIQYYNGEERAKGNILERFSAQQFPDLHSELNLSSLELGDSALYFCASSDPRGNNEQFFGPGTRLTVL.

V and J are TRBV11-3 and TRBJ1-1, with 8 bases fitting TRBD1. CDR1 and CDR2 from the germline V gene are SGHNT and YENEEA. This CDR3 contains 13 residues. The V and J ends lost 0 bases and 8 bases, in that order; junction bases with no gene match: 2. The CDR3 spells CASSLDRDREAFF. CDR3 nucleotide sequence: TGTGCCAGCAGCTTAGATCGGGACAGGGAAGCTTTCTTT.

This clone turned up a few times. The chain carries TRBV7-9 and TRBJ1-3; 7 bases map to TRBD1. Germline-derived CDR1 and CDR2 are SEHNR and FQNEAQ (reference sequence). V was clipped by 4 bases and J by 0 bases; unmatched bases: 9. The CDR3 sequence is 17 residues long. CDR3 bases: TGTGCCAGCAGCTCTCGGACAGGCGGGGTCTCTGGAAACACCATATATTTT. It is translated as CASSSRTGGVSGNTIYF.

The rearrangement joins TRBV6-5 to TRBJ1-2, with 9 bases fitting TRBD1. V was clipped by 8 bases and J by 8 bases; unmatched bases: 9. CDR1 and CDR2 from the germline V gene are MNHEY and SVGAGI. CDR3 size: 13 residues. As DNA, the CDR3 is TGTGCCAGCGCGAAAACAGGGGGCGGAGGCTACACCTTC. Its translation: CASAKTGGGGYTF.